Listed below are T cell receptor beta chains from one sample, sequenced in a study of sequential checkpoint blockade in melanoma. This table comes from immunoSEQ multiplex PCR, and its TCRdb copy is limited to in-frame clones, with some not included. This sample has 13,000 or so clones, with over 20% found just once. The input for sequencing was tumor tissue (inferred from file names), taken from a patient given nivolumab and ipilimumab in sequence. The receptors were gathered from a human donor with melanoma. Each CDR3 is given without its conserved first and last residue. Not all rows give a size; the values are once, few, many and, for expanded clones, a class.

TRBV7-1	TRBJ2-3	medium-sized	ASSPLVGPRTDTQY
TRBV5-1	TRBJ2-2	-	ASKETGDTGELF
TRBV23-1	TRBJ2-7	-	ASSDRQGGGGQY
TRBV11-3	TRBJ2-1	many	ASGGQGAIDEQF
TRBV11-3	TRBJ2-1	many	ASSPTGQVYNEQF
TRBV9	TRBJ1-4	-	ASSHRTGGEKLF
TRBV6-8	TRBJ1-1	-	ASSWALGAGNTEAF
TRBV5-1	TRBJ1-2	-	ASSQLLGTPNYGYT
TRBV5-1	TRBJ2-5	-	ASSLASQGYGTQY
TRBV14	TRBJ1-3	few	ASSRQGSGNTIY
TRBV19	TRBJ1-1	few	ASSLQGARTEAF
TRBV5-1	TRBJ2-5	-	ASSLGTASGETQY
TRBV11-3	TRBJ2-1	-	ASSRGLAGAFGNEQF
TRBV25-1	TRBJ1-2	medium-sized	ASSGQGANYGYT
TRBV6-8	TRBJ2-5	few	ASSYPAGGEETQY
TRBV11-3	TRBJ2-1	-	ASSFGPAGGGNEQF
TRBV28	TRBJ2-7	few	ASSLSGGRNEQY
TRBV9	TRBJ2-2	few	ASSVRREGLRELF
TRBV6-8	TRBJ1-5	few	ASSYREGYQPQH
TRBV11-3	TRBJ1-1	many	ASSLMGQLNTEAF
TRBV7-7	TRBJ1-1	few	ASSLRTVTSTEAF
TRBV29-1	TRBJ2-2	once	SVRGGTGNTGELF